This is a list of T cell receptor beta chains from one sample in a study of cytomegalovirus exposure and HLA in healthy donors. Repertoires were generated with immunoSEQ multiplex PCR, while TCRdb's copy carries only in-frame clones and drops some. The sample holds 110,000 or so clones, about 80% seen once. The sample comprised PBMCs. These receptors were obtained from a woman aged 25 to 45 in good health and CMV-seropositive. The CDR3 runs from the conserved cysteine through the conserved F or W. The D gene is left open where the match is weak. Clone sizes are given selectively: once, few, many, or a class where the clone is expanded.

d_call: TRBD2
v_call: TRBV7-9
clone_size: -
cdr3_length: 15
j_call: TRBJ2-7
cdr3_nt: TGTGCCAGCAGCCCACATAGCGGGATCCCCTACGAGCAGTACTTC
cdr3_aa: CASSPHSGIPYEQYF

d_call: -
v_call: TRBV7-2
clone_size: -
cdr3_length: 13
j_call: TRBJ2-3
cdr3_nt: TGTGCCAGCAGCTCCCAACTCACAGATACGCAGTATTTT
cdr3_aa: CASSSQLTDTQYF

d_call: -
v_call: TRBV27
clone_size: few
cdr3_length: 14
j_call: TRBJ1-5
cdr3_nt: TGTGCCAGCAGTTTCCGGGGGAGCAATCAGCCCCAGCATTTT
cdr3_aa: CASSFRGSNQPQHF

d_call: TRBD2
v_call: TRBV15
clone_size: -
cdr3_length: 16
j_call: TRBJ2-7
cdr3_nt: TGTGCCACCAGCAGAGATTCTAGCGGAAGCCTCTACGAGCAGTACTTC
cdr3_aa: CATSRDSSGSLYEQYF

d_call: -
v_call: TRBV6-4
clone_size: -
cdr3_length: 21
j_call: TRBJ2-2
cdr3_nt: TGTGCCAGCAGTGACATTGGAAATCTTGGAAAATCAGGCCAAAACACCGGGGAGCTGTTTTTT
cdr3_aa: CASSDIGNLGKSGQNTGELFF

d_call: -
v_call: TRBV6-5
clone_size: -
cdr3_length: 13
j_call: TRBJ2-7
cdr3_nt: TGTGCCAGCAGTTACCCTGGGGGAGGCGAGCAGTACTTC
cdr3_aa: CASSYPGGGEQYF

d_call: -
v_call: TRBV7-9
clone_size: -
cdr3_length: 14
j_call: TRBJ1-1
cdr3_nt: TGTGCCAGCAGCTTCACCCAGATGAACACTGAAGCTTTCTTT
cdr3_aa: CASSFTQMNTEAFF

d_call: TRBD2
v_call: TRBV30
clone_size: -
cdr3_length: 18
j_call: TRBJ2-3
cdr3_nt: TGTGCCTGGAGTGTACCCCCATCGCTAGCGGGGCTCACAGATACGCAGTATTTT
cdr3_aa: CAWSVPPSLAGLTDTQYF

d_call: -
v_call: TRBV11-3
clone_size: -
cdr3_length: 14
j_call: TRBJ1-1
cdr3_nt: TGTGCCAGCAGCTTCACAGGGATCGACACTGAAGCTTTCTTT
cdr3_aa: CASSFTGIDTEAFF

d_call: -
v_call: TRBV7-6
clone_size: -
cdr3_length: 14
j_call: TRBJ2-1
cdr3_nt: TGTGCCAGCAGCTTATTTTCAGGGTACAATGAGCAGTTCTTC
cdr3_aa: CASSLFSGYNEQFF

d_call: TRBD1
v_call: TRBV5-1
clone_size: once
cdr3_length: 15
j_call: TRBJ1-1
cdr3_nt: TGCGCCAGCAGCTTGGGACAGGGGGCGGACACTGAAGCTTTCTTT
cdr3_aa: CASSLGQGADTEAFF

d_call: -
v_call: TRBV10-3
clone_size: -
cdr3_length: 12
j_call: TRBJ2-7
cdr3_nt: TGTGCCATCAGACAGGGCTCCTACGAGCAGTACTTC
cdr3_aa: CAIRQGSYEQYF

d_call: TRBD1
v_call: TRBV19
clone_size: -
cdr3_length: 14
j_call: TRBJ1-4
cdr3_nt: TGTGCCAGTAGCACTACCAGGGGGATTGAAAAACTGTTTTTT
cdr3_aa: CASSTTRGIEKLFF

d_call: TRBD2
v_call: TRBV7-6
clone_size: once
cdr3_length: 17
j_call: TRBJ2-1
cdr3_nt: TGTGCCAGCAGCATACCCGAGAGCGGGACTAGCGGCAATGAGCAGTTCTTC
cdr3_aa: CASSIPESGTSGNEQFF

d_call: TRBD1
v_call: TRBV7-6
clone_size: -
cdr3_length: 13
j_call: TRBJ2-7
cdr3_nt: TGTGCCAGCAGCCCGGACAGGGGACACGAGCAGTACTTC
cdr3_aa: CASSPDRGHEQYF

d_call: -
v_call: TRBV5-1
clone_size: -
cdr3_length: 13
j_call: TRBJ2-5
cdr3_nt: TGCGCCAGCAGCTTGAGTACCGAGAAGACCCAGTACTTC
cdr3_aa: CASSLSTEKTQYF

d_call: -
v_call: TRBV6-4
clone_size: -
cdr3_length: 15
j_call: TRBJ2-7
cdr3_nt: TGTGCCAGCAGTGCCACTAGCTTATGGGGATCCGAGCAGTACTTC
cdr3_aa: CASSATSLWGSEQYF

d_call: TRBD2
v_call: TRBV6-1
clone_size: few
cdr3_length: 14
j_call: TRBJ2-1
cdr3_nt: TGTGCCAGCAGTCTAGCGGGGGCCGGGAATGAGCAGTTCTTC
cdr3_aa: CASSLAGAGNEQFF

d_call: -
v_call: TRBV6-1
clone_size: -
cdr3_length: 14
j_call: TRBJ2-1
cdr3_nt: TGTGCCAGCAGGGCCGAAGGGAGCTACAATGAGCAGTTCTTC
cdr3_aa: CASRAEGSYNEQFF

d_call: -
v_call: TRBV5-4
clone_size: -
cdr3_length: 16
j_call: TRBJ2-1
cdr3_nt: TGTGCCAGCAGCTCCGCCTCGGGACACCGGGGGGATGAGCAGTTCTTC
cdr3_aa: CASSSASGHRGDEQFF

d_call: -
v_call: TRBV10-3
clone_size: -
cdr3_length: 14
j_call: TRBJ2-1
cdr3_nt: TGTGCCATCAGTGAGACTACACCCCCCGATGAGCAGTTCTTC
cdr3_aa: CAISETTPPDEQFF

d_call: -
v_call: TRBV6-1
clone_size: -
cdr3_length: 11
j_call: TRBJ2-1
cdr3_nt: TGTGCCACCTCCCCGTACAATGAGCAGTTCTTC
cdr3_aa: CATSPYNEQFF

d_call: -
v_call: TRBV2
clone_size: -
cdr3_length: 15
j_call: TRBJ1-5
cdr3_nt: TGTGCCAGCACTAGGGGCCGGGTTAGCAATCAGCCCCAGCATTTT
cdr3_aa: CASTRGRVSNQPQHF

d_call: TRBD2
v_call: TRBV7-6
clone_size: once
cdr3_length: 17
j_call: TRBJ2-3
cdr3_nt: TGTGCCAGCAGCTTAGATGGACTAGCGGGAAACACAGATACGCAGTATTTT
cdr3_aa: CASSLDGLAGNTDTQYF

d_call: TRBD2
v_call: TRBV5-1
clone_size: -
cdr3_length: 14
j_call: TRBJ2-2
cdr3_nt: TGCGCCAGCAGCTTCTCGGGAGGAACCGGGGAGCTGTTTTTT
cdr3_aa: CASSFSGGTGELFF

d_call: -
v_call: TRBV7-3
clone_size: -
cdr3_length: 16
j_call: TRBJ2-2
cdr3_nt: TGTGCCAGCAGCCCCCGTGCGGTCTCGAACACCGGGGAGCTGTTTTTT
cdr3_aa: CASSPRAVSNTGELFF

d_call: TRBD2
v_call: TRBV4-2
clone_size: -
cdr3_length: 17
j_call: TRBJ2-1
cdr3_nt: TGTGCCAGCAGCCAGAGCCCCGGGACTAGCGGGGGTGGTGAGCAGTTCTTC
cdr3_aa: CASSQSPGTSGGGEQFF

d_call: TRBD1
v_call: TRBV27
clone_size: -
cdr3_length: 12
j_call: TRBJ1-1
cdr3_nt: TGTGCCAGCTCCAGGGGGTTCGGGGAAGCTTTCTTT
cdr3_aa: CASSRGFGEAFF

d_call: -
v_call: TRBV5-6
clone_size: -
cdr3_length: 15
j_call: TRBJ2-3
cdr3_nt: TGTGCCAGCAGCTTGGTGACTTCCTCATTGAATACGCAGTATTTT
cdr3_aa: CASSLVTSSLNTQYF

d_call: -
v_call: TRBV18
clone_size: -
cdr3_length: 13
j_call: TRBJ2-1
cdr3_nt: TGTGCCAGCTCACCAGAGTCGGGAGATGAGCAGTTCTTC
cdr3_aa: CASSPESGDEQFF

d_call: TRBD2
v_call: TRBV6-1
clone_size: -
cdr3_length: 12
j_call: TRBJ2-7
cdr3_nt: TGTGCCAGCAGTTATCGGGGGGGAGAGCAGTACTTC
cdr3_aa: CASSYRGGEQYF